The next 31 T cell receptor beta chains were all read from a single sample in a study of early T cells in non-severe SARS-CoV-2 infection. TCRdb processed the 5' RACE reads anew with MiXCR; each CDR3 protein has one entry. The data hold just over 95,000 distinct CDR3 sequences, with approximately 10% observed a single time. Material: whole blood, obtained at baseline. Receptors were obtained from an adult who was a healthcare worker with PCR-confirmed SARS-CoV-2 infection or an uninfected control (not recorded which).

This clonotype was counted at least ten times. The rearrangement joins TRBV6-2 or TRBV6-3 to TRBJ2-3; 8 nucleotides match TRBD1. The V segment lost 5 bases and the J segment 1 base; nucleotides outside the gene matches: 8. The CDR3 consists of 16 residues. Germline CDR1 is MNHEY and CDR2 is SVGEGT. The CDR3 loop reads CASSAFGQGGTDTQYF. In nucleotides, the CDR3 is TGTGCCAGCAGTGCGTTCGGACAGGGAGGCACAGATACGCAGTATTTT.

This clonotype has ten or more counts. The chain uses TRBV6-1 and TRBJ1-2; no clear D gene. The CDR3 contains 14 residues. V lost 2 bases and J lost 3, with 10 bases in between. Germline CDR1 reads MNHNS; CDR2 reads SASEGT. CDR3 sequence reads: CASSEQTKYYGYTF. Here the CDR3 DNA reads TGTGCCAGCAGTGAACAGACAAAGTACTATGGCTACACCTTC.

This chain connects TRBV20-1 to TRBJ1-2; D remains unclear. The CDR3 spans 14 residues. Germline CDR1 DFQATT, CDR2 SNEGSKA (reference sequence). The V end lost 1 base, the J end lost 5 bases, and 14 bases lay between the germline ends. The CDR3 bases are TGCAGTGCTAGAGGAGCTGCGGAGGTTTATGGCTACACCTTC. Translating gives CSARGAAEVYGYTF.

The V call is TRBV13, the J call TRBJ2-6; D call uncertain. Germline V CDR1 and CDR2: PRHDT, FYEKMQ (reference sequence). The CDR3 has 13 residues. Trimming took off 6 bases at V and 4 bases at J, with 7 bases between the two ends. The CDR3 region has the DNA TGTGCCAGCAGGAAGGCCGGGGCCAACGTCCTGACTTTC. It is translated as CASRKAGANVLTF.

The sample holds a few counts of this clonotype. V usage is TRBV6-2 or TRBV6-3 and J usage is TRBJ2-1; D call uncertain. This CDR3 comprises 13 residues. The V end was cut by 7 bases, the J end by 9 bases, with 16 bases between. Per germline, CDR1 MNHEY and CDR2 SVGEGT. The CDR3 bases are TGTGCCAGCACGAAAATCGCTTTGGGTGAGCAGTTCTTC. It codes for CASTKIALGEQFF.

In the case of this clonotype: Sequence at one end of the junction differs from germline and may be a read error. The CDR3 DNA is TGTGTCAGCTCCCCCGGGACGGAAACCTCTGGAAACACCATATATTTT. It is translated as CVSSPGTETSGNTIYF. The chain joins TRBV18 to TRBJ1-3, with a possible D match to TRBD1 (5 bases). The CDR3 covers 16 residues. Germline V gene lookup returns CDR1 KGHSH and CDR2 LQKENI.

This clonotype was detected many times. The V and J genes are TRBV6-1 and TRBJ1-1; 7 bases are shared with TRBD1. V was pared by 6 bases and J by 1 base, with 5 bases of the junction left unmatched. From germline, CDR1 is MNHNS and CDR2 SASEGT. The CDR3 has 14 amino acids. CDR3 region: CASRAGQPNTEAFF. DNA for the CDR3: TGTGCCAGCAGAGCGGGACAGCCGAACACTGAAGCTTTCTTT.

This clonotype was counted between two and nine times. The CDR3 nucleotides read TGCAGTGCTCTACCGGGACTAGCGGGGGGATCCGGCACAGATACGCAGTATTTT. Residues: CSALPGLAGGSGTDTQYF. The V call is TRBV20-1, the J call TRBJ2-3, with 15 bases matching TRBD2. V was clipped by 5 bases and J by 1 base; unmatched bases: 10. Per germline, CDR1 DFQATT and CDR2 SNEGSKA (reference sequence). The CDR3 length is 18 residues.

There are many counts of this clonotype. This chain links TRBV5-1 with TRBJ2-2; possibly TRBD1 for D (6 bases). The CDR3 runs 16 residues. The germline gives CDR1 SGHRS, CDR2 YFSETQ. V gave up 5 bases and J gave up 1 base, with 15 bases separating them. The CDR3 loop reads CASSEQGQMNTGELFF. The CDR3 nucleotides read TGCGCCAGCAGTGAACAGGGTCAGATGAACACCGGGGAGCTGTTTTTT.

This clonotype was observed many times. The J gene is TRBJ2-1, the V gene TRBV7-3; D is possibly TRBD1 (5 bases). Germline V lookup: CDR1 SGHTA, CDR2 FQGTGA. The CDR3 is 13 amino acids. V was cut by 5 bases and J by 10 bases, with 15 bases left in between. CDR3 DNA: TGTGCCAGCAGCCCGACGCTAAGGGGCGAGCAGTTCTTC. Translated: CASSPTLRGEQFF. The full variable domain, its missing parts supplied by reference TRBV7-3 and TRBJ2-1, is GAGVSQTPSNKVTEKGKYVELRCDPISGHTALYWYRQSLGQGPEFLIYFQGTGAADDSGLPNDRFFAVRPEGSVSTLKIQRTERGDSAVYLCASSPTLRGEQFFGPGTRLTVL.

This clonotype came up many times. V and J are TRBV5-1 and TRBJ1-1, with no clear D. The germline V gene has CDR1 SGHRS and CDR2 YFSETQ. V was cut by 0 bases and J by 7 bases, with 16 bases left in between. This CDR3 has 15 amino acids. The CDR3 region has the DNA TGCGCCAGCAGCTTGGCAAGCTTGAAACGCGGTGAAGCTTTCTTT. Translated: CASSLASLKRGEAFF.

This clonotype was found many times. The chain uses TRBV20-1 and TRBJ2-2; the D is unclear. This CDR3 has 13 residues. V was shortened by 3 bases and J by 1 base, with 6 bases between the two germline ends. In germline, CDR1 is DFQATT, CDR2 SNEGSKA (reference sequence). The CDR3 loop reads CSASPMNTGELFF. CDR3 sequence (DNA): TGCAGTGCTAGCCCCATGAACACCGGGGAGCTGTTTTTT.

This clonotype was detected ten times or more. The J gene is TRBJ2-3, the V gene TRBV6-5; D could derive from TRBD1 or TRBD2 (5 bases each). V lost 6 bases and J lost 3, with 16 bases in between. The germline gives CDR1 MNHEY, CDR2 SVGAGI. The length of the CDR3 is 15 residues. CDR3 loop: CASRNRDRGTDTQYF. The DNA of the CDR3 is TGTGCCAGCAGGAACCGGGACCGCGGAACAGATACGCAGTATTTT.

Ten or more counts support this clonotype. V gene TRBV6-5 combines with J gene TRBJ1-1; no clear D. The CDR3 is 15 amino acids. In germline, CDR1 is MNHEY, CDR2 SVGAGI. Trimming pared 0 bases from V and 3 bases from J, leaving 11 bases between. CDR3 loop: CASSYSLDGDTEAFF. The CDR3 DNA follows: TGTGCCAGCAGTTACTCGTTAGACGGCGACACTGAAGCTTTCTTT.

This clonotype is medium-sized within its sample. V gene TRBV14 combines with J gene TRBJ2-1, with D tentatively TRBD1 (6 bases). Germline lookup yields CDR1 SGHDN and CDR2 FVKESK. The CDR3 spans 15 residues. The V end lost 1 base, the J end lost 8 bases, and 15 bases lay between the germline ends. The CDR3 DNA follows: TGTGCCAGCAGCCAAGTCAAGGGGGTAATACATGAGCAGTTCTTC. As protein: CASSQVKGVIHEQFF.

This clonotype was found many times. The chain uses TRBV7-9 and TRBJ1-1; D ambiguous. The germline V gene encodes CDR1 SEHNR and CDR2 FQNEAQ (reference sequence). The V gene lost 4 bases and the J gene lost 9 bases, with 12 bases spanning the gap. The CDR3 has 12 amino acids. Written as DNA, the CDR3 is TGTGCCAGCAGCTCCAAAGGAGAAAAAGCTTTCTTT. The encoded protein is CASSSKGEKAFF. Full variable domain (remainder filled in from reference TRBV7-9 and TRBJ1-1): DTGVSQNPRHKITKRGQNVTFRCDPISEHNRLYWYRQTLGQGPEFLTYFQNEAQLEKSRLLSDRFSAERPKGSFSTLEIQRTEQGDSAMYLCASSSKGEKAFFGQGTRLTVV.

The gene calls are TRBV7-3 and TRBJ2-3; D might be TRBD1 or TRBD2, each matching 6 bases. Germline V gene data show CDR1 as SGHTA and CDR2 as FQGTGA. V was pared by 1 base and J by 3 bases, with 8 bases between. The CDR3 runs to 14 residues. CDR3 nucleotide sequence: TGTGCCAGCAGCTTAAAGGGGGGTACAGATACGCAGTATTTT. Protein sequence: CASSLKGGTDTQYF. Full variable domain (remainder filled in from reference TRBV7-3 and TRBJ2-3): GAGVSQTPSNKVTEKGKYVELRCDPISGHTALYWYRQSLGQGPEFLIYFQGTGAADDSGLPNDRFFAVRPEGSVSTLKIQRTERGDSAVYLCASSLKGGTDTQYFGPGTRLTVL.

V is TRBV18 and J is TRBJ1-1, with D hard to call. V was clipped by 1 base and J by 1 base, with 13 bases between them. Germline values: CDR1 KGHSH, CDR2 LQKENI. CDR3 size: 16 residues. The CDR3 loop is CASSPRAERRNTEAFF. As DNA, the CDR3 is TGTGCCAGCTCACCACGGGCTGAGCGGAGGAACACTGAAGCTTTCTTT.

The chain employs TRBV20-1 and TRBJ1-1; D is undetermined. The CDR3 has 12 residues. Trimming cost V 5 bases and J 1 base, with 8 bases left between them. Germline lookup yields CDR1 DFQATT and CDR2 SNEGSKA (reference sequence). The CDR3 DNA is TGCAGTGCTGGGTTGGGGAACACTGAAGCTTTCTTT. Protein sequence: CSAGLGNTEAFF.

The V gene is TRBV24-1, the J gene TRBJ2-1; tentatively, D is TRBD1 (7 bases). The V gene's germline CDR1 is KGHDR and CDR2 SFDVKD. The V end lost 2 bases, the J end lost 2 bases, and 12 bases lay between the germline ends. The CDR3 totals 16 residues. The CDR3 nucleotides read TGTGCCACCAGTGATTCAGGGGGACTTACCTACAATGAGCAGTTCTTC. It codes for CATSDSGGLTYNEQFF.

This clonotype has only a few counts. The V gene is TRBV5-5, the J gene TRBJ2-7; TRBD2 is a possible D gene (7 bases). Trimming removed 1 base at V and 2 bases at J, with 16 bases between. There are 16 residues in the CDR3. Germline assignment: CDR1 SGHKS and CDR2 YYEKEE (reference sequence). The CDR3 spells CASSLTGSSGTYEQYF. As DNA, the CDR3 is TGTGCCAGCAGCTTGACAGGGTCTAGCGGCACCTACGAGCAGTACTTC.

At least ten counts were recorded for this clonotype. The chain is built from TRBV6-2 or TRBV6-3 and TRBJ2-1; 9 bases map to TRBD2. Germline values: CDR1 MNHEY, CDR2 SVGEGT. The CDR3 sequence is 14 residues long. V lost 8 bases and J lost 8; bases outside the gene matches: 10. The CDR3 region is CASRFGTSMDEQFF. Here the CDR3 DNA reads TGTGCCAGCCGGTTCGGGACTAGCATGGATGAGCAGTTCTTC.

This clonotype was counted between two and nine times. V gene TRBV5-6 combines with J gene TRBJ2-5, with D hard to call. The CDR3 is 13 amino acids. CDR1 is SGHDT, CDR2 YYEEEE, per germline. Trimming stripped 2 bases from V and 0 bases from J, with 5 bases between. The CDR3 DNA reads as TGTGCCAGCAGCTTCCCGCACCAAGAGACCCAGTACTTC. Translation: CASSFPHQETQYF.

This clonotype has more than one count but fewer than ten. This chain uses TRBV11-2 with TRBJ2-1; 9 nucleotides agree with TRBD1. CDR1 SGHAT and CDR2 FQNNGV come from the germline V gene. The CDR3 runs 15 residues. V trimming: 3 bases; J trimming: 7 bases; junction bases outside the gene matches: 7. This chain's CDR3 is CASSFGGQGGNEQFF. For the CDR3, the DNA is TGTGCCAGCAGCTTCGGGGGACAGGGAGGGAATGAGCAGTTCTTC.

The chain carries TRBV6-1 and TRBJ2-1; 8 bases match TRBD1. Germline-derived CDR1 and CDR2 are MNHNS and SASEGT. The CDR3 runs 13 residues. V dropped 6 bases and J dropped 10; count of bases not matched to a gene: 8. This CDR3 is CASSSTGAGEQFF. The CDR3 DNA sequence: TGTGCCAGCAGCTCGACAGGGGCGGGAGAGCAGTTCTTC.

Written as DNA, the CDR3 is TGTGCCAGCTCACCAGGGAACTCCTACGAGCAGTACTTC. Its translation is CASSPGNSYEQYF. The rearrangement links TRBV18 to TRBJ2-7; D is ambiguous. Germline values: CDR1 KGHSH, CDR2 LQKENI. Trimming stripped 2 bases from V and 0 bases from J, with 5 bases between. There are 13 residues in the CDR3.

V usage is TRBV10-3 and J usage is TRBJ2-1; 9 positions agree with TRBD2. Germline V gene sequence: CDR1 ENHRY, CDR2 SYGVKD. With 6 bases clipped from V and 5 bases from J, the junction kept 5 bases outside the gene matches. CDR3 size: 14 residues. The CDR3 DNA reads TGTGCCATCAGCAAGCGGGGGGACCACAATGAGCAGTTCTTC. Its translation is CAISKRGDHNEQFF.

This clonotype was counted between two and nine times. The chain uses TRBV7-6 and TRBJ1-1, with a possible D match to TRBD1 (5 bases). Trimming cost V 4 bases and J 2 bases, with 14 bases left between them. The germline gives CDR1 SGHVS, CDR2 FNYEAQ. The length of the CDR3 is 15 residues. The CDR3, as DNA: TGTGCCAGCAGCTCCGGACACAATCGAAACACTGAAGCTTTCTTT. Its protein is CASSSGHNRNTEAFF.

This rearrangement joins TRBV28 to TRBJ2-3, with D unclear. The germline V gene encodes CDR1 MDHEN and CDR2 SYDVKM. The CDR3 runs 15 residues. Trimming took 8 bases from V and 2 from J, leaving 17 bases between them. The DNA for the CDR3 is TGTGCCAGCGCCCGGGCTAGTGGGATCACAGATACGCAGTATTTT. Translated: CASARASGITDTQYF.

This clonotype occurred a few times. CDR3 DNA: TGCAGCGTTAGAGTGGGAGATACGCAGTATTTT. This sequence encodes CSVRVGDTQYF. This chain joins TRBV29-1 and TRBJ2-3; no definite D call. The length of the CDR3 is 11 residues. V was pared by 5 bases and J by 5 bases, with 8 bases between. Germline loops: CDR1 SQVTM, CDR2 ANQGSEA.

This clonotype has only a few counts. The J gene is TRBJ2-3, the V gene TRBV5-6, with D possibly TRBD1 on 6 matching bases. Looked up from germline, CDR1 is SGHDT and CDR2 is YYEEEE. The CDR3 sequence is 19 residues long. V lost 4 bases to trimming and J lost 8 bases, with 32 bases between them. The chain's CDR3 is CASSPARDKVNRAQITQYF. DNA for the CDR3: TGTGCCAGCAGCCCCGCACGGGACAAGGTGAATCGGGCACAGATTACGCAGTATTTT.